Following are 4 T cell receptor beta chains from one sample sequenced in a study of blood T cell repertoires in COVID-19. TCRdb's copy holds only in-frame clones and misses some; the assay was immunoSEQ multiplex PCR. This table holds approximately 89,000 clones, about four fifths found once. Sequenced: peripheral blood. The receptors here all came from a man between 65 and 80 years old with acute or convalescent COVID-19.

The sample holds a few counts of this clone. V usage is TRBV5-1 and J usage is TRBJ2-1, with TRBD2 matching 8 bases. CDR3 length: 16 residues. The germline V gene has CDR1 SGHRS and CDR2 YFSETQ. Germline trimming cut 3 bases from V and 4 bases from J; bases unmatched to any gene: 9. In DNA form, the CDR3 reads TGCGCCAGCAGCTCCGTCCCCGCTAGCGGGTACAATGAGCAGTTCTTC. It is translated as CASSSVPASGYNEQFF. Variable domain in full (rest from reference TRBV5-1 and TRBJ2-1): KAGVTQTPRYLIKTRGQQVTLSCSPISGHRSVSWYQQTPGQGLQFLFEYFSETQRNKGNFPGRFSGRQFSNSRSEMNVSTLELGDSALYLCASSSVPASGYNEQFFGPGTRLTVL.

This chain joins TRBV5-1 and TRBJ2-1; a possible D gene is TRBD2 (5 bases). The germline CDR1 and CDR2 sequences are SGHRS and YFSETQ. V was shortened by 2 bases and J by 0 bases, with 9 bases between the two germline ends. This CDR3 has 15 residues. The CDR3 region is CASSLEGHSYNEQFF. In DNA form, the CDR3 reads TGCGCCAGCAGCTTAGAGGGCCACTCCTACAATGAGCAGTTCTTC. Looking up the rest from reference TRBV5-1 and TRBJ2-1 gives the full variable domain: KAGVTQTPRYLIKTRGQQVTLSCSPISGHRSVSWYQQTPGQGLQFLFEYFSETQRNKGNFPGRFSGRQFSNSRSEMNVSTLELGDSALYLCASSLEGHSYNEQFFGPGTRLTVL.

The chain recombines TRBV5-5 with TRBJ1-1, with 7 bases aligning to TRBD1. The V gene's germline CDR1 is SGHKS and CDR2 YYEKEE (reference sequence). Losses at the gene ends were 4 bases for V and 0 bases for J; bases not matched to a gene: 6. CDR3 length: 15 amino acids. The CDR3 sequence: CASSSGQVMNTEAFF. The CDR3 DNA reads TGTGCCAGCAGCAGCGGACAGGTGATGAACACTGAAGCTTTCTTT. The entire variable domain, with the rest obtained from reference TRBV5-5 and TRBJ1-1, is as follows: DAGVTQSPTHLIKTRGQQVTLRCSPISGHKSVSWYQQVLGQGPQFIFQYYEKEERGRGNFPDRFSARQFPNYSSELNVNALLLGDSALYLCASSSGQVMNTEAFFGQGTRLTVV.

This clone was counted at least ten times. Other DNA sequences of this sample code for an identical CDR3. The chain recombines TRBV24-1 with TRBJ2-5, with TRBD1 matching 11 bases. The CDR3 contains 15 residues. The V gene end was trimmed by 4 bases and the J gene end by 4 bases; junction bases not matched to a gene: 4. CDR1 is KGHDR and CDR2 is SFDVKD in the germline V gene. CDR3 in DNA: TGTGCCACCAGTGACCCTGGGACAGGGGGAGAGACCCAGTACTTC. Amino acids: CATSDPGTGGETQYF.